These 7 T cell receptor beta chains were sequenced from one sample in a study of breast tumors, draining lymph nodes, adjacent tissues. TCRdb reprocessed the multiplex PCR reads with MiXCR, giving one entry per CDR3 protein. The sample holds some 130,000 distinct CDR3 sequences; around 21% are singletons and the top ten take 2.2%. Samples came from axillary lymph nodes draining the breast cancer. The sequenced sample consisted of axillary lymph node tissue. Receptors were obtained from a female donor with breast cancer. Some clones in this sample may be carry-over from other donors' samples.

This clonotype was observed at least ten times. V gene TRBV30 combines with J gene TRBJ2-3; D not certain. Germline V lookup: CDR1 GTSNPN, CDR2 SVGIG (reference sequence). The CDR3 sequence is 13 residues long. V lost 0 bases to trimming and J lost 4 bases, with 8 bases between them. In DNA form, the CDR3 reads TGTGCCTGGAGTGTAGGAAGCCCAGATACGCAGTATTTT. Its translation is CAWSVGSPDTQYF.

Concerning this clonotype: This sequence may be a read error, since a much larger clone differs from it by one base. The chain couples TRBV7-9 to TRBJ1-3; the D gene is possibly TRBD1 (5 bases). The germline V gene has CDR1 SEHNR and CDR2 FQNEAQ (reference sequence). CDR3 size: 16 residues. The CDR3 region has the DNA TGTGCCAGCAGCTCCACCCCGACAGATTCTGGAAGCACCATATATTTT. Protein sequence: CASSSTPTDSGSTIYF.

On this clonotype: A read error may be the cause here, since a much bigger clone is one base away. V is TRBV28 and J is TRBJ2-7; 7 bases line up with TRBD2. Losses at the gene ends were 6 bases for V and 5 bases for J; bases not matched to a gene: 13. Germline lookup yields CDR1 MDHEN and CDR2 SYDVKM. There are 15 residues in the CDR3. CDR3 sequence (DNA): TGTGCCAGCAGCTGGACTGGCGGGAGTCTCCACGAGCAGTACTTC. Translation gives CASSWTGGSLHEQYF.

This clonotype was recorded at least ten times. The CDR3 reads CASSQVGQTQYF. In nucleotides, the CDR3 is TGCGCCAGCAGCCAAGTGGGGCAGACCCAGTACTTC. The genes are TRBV4-1 and TRBJ2-5, with a possible D match to TRBD1 (5 bases). The CDR3 is 12 amino acids. The germline V gene has CDR1 MGHRA and CDR2 YSYEKL. V was cut by 1 base and J by 6 bases, with 6 bases left in between.

At least ten counts were recorded for this clonotype. J is TRBJ2-5 and V is TRBV5-4; 10 positions match TRBD1. V trimming: 4 bases; J trimming: 5 bases; junction bases outside the gene matches: 5. The germline V gene encodes CDR1 SGHNT and CDR2 YYREEE (reference sequence). The CDR3 has 14 residues. CDR3 sequence (DNA): TGTGCCAGCAGCCCGACAGGGGGCGGGGAGACCCAGTACTTC. It specifies CASSPTGGGETQYF. Looking up the rest from reference TRBV5-4 and TRBJ2-5 gives the full variable domain: ETGVTQSPTHLIKTRGQQVTLRCSSQSGHNTVSWYQQALGQGPQFIFQYYREEENGRGNFPPRFSGLQFPNYSSELNVNALELDDSALYLCASSPTGGGETQYFGPGTRLLVL.

In the case of this clonotype: This sequence may be a read error, since a much larger clone differs from it by one base. The rearrangement joins TRBV24-1 to TRBJ2-1; D is unresolved. Trimming shortened V by 12 bases and J by 0 bases, and 20 bases separated the two germline ends. Germline values: CDR1 KGHDR, CDR2 SFDVKD. CDR3 length equals 16 residues. For the CDR3, the DNA is TGTGCCGCCGGAACTCGTCAACTTTACTCCTACAATGAGCAGTTCTTC. Protein: CAAGTRQLYSYNEQFF.

Many counts were recorded for this clonotype. The chain links TRBV12-3 or TRBV12-4 to TRBJ1-2, with a possible D match to TRBD1 (5 bases). With 7 bases removed from V and 4 bases from J, the gap between germline ends came to 13 bases. The CDR3 totals 13 residues. In DNA form, the CDR3 reads TGTGCCAGCAACTTACAGGAGACCTATGGCTACACCTTC. It codes for CASNLQETYGYTF.